A single sample is the source of the 20 T cell receptor beta chains below, sequenced in a study of PD-L1 blockade in urothelial cancer. The assay was immunoSEQ multiplex PCR, and TCRdb's table has in-frame clones only and misses some. The profile shows some 120,000 clones, roughly 82% of them singletons. The time point here: peripheral blood 6 weeks after treatment start. The sequenced sample was PBMCs, obtained around atezolizumab (anti-PD-L1) treatment. These receptors were collected from a man in his forties or fifties with urothelial cancer.

CDR3 amino acids: CASSPGLAGALSTDTQYF. The CDR3 region has the DNA TGTGCCAGCAGCCCTGGACTAGCGGGAGCACTTAGCACAGATACGCAGTATTTT. The rearrangement links TRBV7-9 to TRBJ2-3; 13 positions match TRBD2. The CDR3 runs 18 residues. CDR1 and CDR2 (germline): SEHNR, FQNEAQ (reference sequence). The ends lost 5 bases at V and 0 bases at J; junction bases unmatched: 8.

V gene TRBV6-6 combines with J gene TRBJ1-2; 8 bases are shared with TRBD1. Trimming at V came to 2 bases and at J to 1 base, leaving 6 bases not matched to a gene. The CDR3 has 16 amino acids. Germline CDR1 MNHNY, CDR2 SVGAGI (reference sequence). The CDR3 spells CASSYHQGAGNYGYTF. The CDR3 DNA reads TGTGCCAGCAGTTACCATCAGGGGGCTGGTAACTATGGCTACACCTTC.

A word on this clone: The junction does not match germline at one end; this may be a read error. The chain carries TRBV6-1 and TRBJ2-4, with D possibly TRBD2 on 7 matching bases. CDR3 length: 12 amino acids. Germline loops: CDR1 MNHNS, CDR2 SASEGT. The CDR3 loop reads CASSERGGHVRF. The CDR3 nucleotides read TGTGCCAGCAGTGAACGCGGGGGCCACGTAAGGTTC.

CDR3 region: CASSLGSLGNQPQHF. CDR3 bases: TGTGCCAGCAGCTTAGGCAGTTTGGGCAATCAGCCCCAGCATTTT. V gene TRBV13 combines with J gene TRBJ1-5, with D unclear. CDR1 and CDR2 (germline): PRHDT, FYEKMQ (reference sequence). Trimming cost V 0 bases and J 2 bases, with 8 bases left between them. This CDR3 contains 15 residues.

This clone showed up just once. This chain joins TRBV7-8 and TRBJ1-1; D unclear. CDR3 length: 11 residues. Germline V gene data show CDR1 as SGHVS and CDR2 as FQNEAQ. V lost 4 bases and J 7 bases, leaving 7 bases between the germline ends. The CDR3 DNA reads TGTGCCAGCAGCTCCGCAGTTGAAGCTTTCTTT. Protein: CASSSAVEAFF.

The V and J genes are TRBV27 and TRBJ1-6, with 10 bases fitting TRBD1. The CDR3 extends over 16 amino acids. Germline loops: CDR1 MNHEY, CDR2 SMNVEV (reference sequence). V was clipped by 2 bases and J by 3 bases; unmatched bases: 1. CDR3 protein: CASSLRTGGYNSPLHF. The CDR3 region has the DNA TGTGCCAGCAGTTTACGGACAGGGGGCTATAATTCACCCCTCCACTTT.

J is TRBJ2-3 and V is TRBV15, with TRBD2 identical over 13 bases. The length of the CDR3 is 20 residues. CDR1 and CDR2 from the germline V gene are LNHNV and YYDKDF (reference sequence). The V and J ends lost 1 base and 1 base, in that order; junction bases with no gene match: 11. DNA for the CDR3: TGTGCCACCAGCAGAGGGACTAGCGGGAGTCCCGGATTGGGCACAGATACGCAGTATTTT. Encoded protein: CATSRGTSGSPGLGTDTQYF. Supplemented by reference TRBV15 and TRBJ2-3, the full variable domain reads DAMVIQNPRYQVTQFGKPVTLSCSQTLNHNVMYWYQQKSSQAPKLLFHYYDKDFNNEADTPDNFQSRRPNTSFCFLDIRSPGLGDTAMYLCATSRGTSGSPGLGTDTQYFGPGTRLTVL.

The chain combines TRBV5-1 with TRBJ1-1, with a tentative D call TRBD1 (5 bases). The CDR3 totals 11 residues. In germline, CDR1 is SGHRS, CDR2 YFSETQ. V was shortened by 4 bases and J by 8 bases, with 9 bases between the two germline ends. The CDR3 reads CASSLDREAFF. CDR3 coding DNA: TGCGCCAGCAGCCTCGACAGAGAAGCTTTCTTT.

V is TRBV5-6 and J is TRBJ2-7; 10 bases fit TRBD1. The germline CDR1 and CDR2 sequences are SGHDT and YYEEEE. There are 15 residues in the CDR3. V lost 0 bases and J lost 4; bases outside the gene matches: 4. The CDR3 sequence is CASSLVGDRGYEQYF. CDR3 bases: TGTGCCAGCAGCTTGGTCGGGGACAGGGGTTACGAGCAGTACTTC.

The V gene is TRBV5-1, the J gene TRBJ2-5; TRBD2 might be the D (5 bases). The CDR3 is made up of 14 amino acids. In germline, CDR1 is SGHRS, CDR2 YFSETQ. Trimming removed 4 bases from V and 4 bases from J, with 14 bases in between. The CDR3 bases are TGCGCCAGCAGCACCCTGGACTCGGGAGAGACCCAGTACTTC. This sequence encodes CASSTLDSGETQYF.

The chain combines TRBV28 with TRBJ2-7; maybe TRBD2 (5 bases). The germline CDR1 and CDR2 sequences are MDHEN and SYDVKM. CDR3 size: 13 residues. With 2 bases removed from V and 9 bases from J, the gap between germline ends came to 14 bases. The CDR3 DNA is TGTGCCAGCAGTTTAGTTAGCGCCCAGAGGCAGTACTTC. Protein: CASSLVSAQRQYF.

J is TRBJ2-3 and V is TRBV5-8, with TRBD1 matching 7 bases. This CDR3 has 15 residues. The V segment lost 4 bases and the J segment 0 bases; nucleotides outside the gene matches: 5. Germline V gene lookup returns CDR1 SGHTS and CDR2 YDEGEE. The CDR3 DNA reads TGTGCCAGCAGCCCGGGGACAGTCAGCACAGATACGCAGTATTTT. It codes for CASSPGTVSTDTQYF.

The chain uses TRBV6-1 and TRBJ2-7; tentative D call: TRBD2 (5 bases). Germline V CDR1 and CDR2: MNHNS, SASEGT. The V end was cut by 3 bases, the J end by 0 bases, with 15 bases between. The CDR3 consists of 16 residues. The CDR3 region has the DNA TGTGCCAGCAGTGATAGCGTACAGCACCTCTCCTACGAGCAGTACTTC. Protein sequence: CASSDSVQHLSYEQYF.

The V call is TRBV19, the J call TRBJ1-2; possibly TRBD1 for D (6 bases). CDR1 is LNHDA and CDR2 is SQIVND in the germline V gene (reference sequence). CDR3 length: 13 amino acids. V was trimmed by 2 bases and J by 8 bases, leaving 12 bases between them. CDR3 DNA: TGTGCCAGTAGTATAACGACAGGAAACGGCTACACCTTC. Its translation: CASSITTGNGYTF.

The chain joins TRBV4-1 to TRBJ2-7; no firm D call. Trimming stripped 0 bases from V and 3 bases from J, with 9 bases between. Germline CDR1 and CDR2: MGHRA and YSYEKL. The length of the CDR3 is 14 residues. In DNA form, the CDR3 reads TGCGCCAGCAGCCAAGACTTACAGTTCTACGAGCAGTACTTC. It is translated as CASSQDLQFYEQYF.

The rearrangement uses TRBV6-1 and TRBJ2-1; D is possibly TRBD2 (6 bases). The length of the CDR3 is 15 residues. CDR1 and CDR2 (germline): MNHNS, SASEGT. The germline V and J ends were trimmed by 7 bases and 0 bases, with 13 bases remaining between them. CDR3 nucleotide sequence: TGTGCCAGCACCCTAACGGGGGACTCCTACAATGAGCAGTTCTTC. This translates into CASTLTGDSYNEQFF.

The V and J genes are TRBV18 and TRBJ2-1; D is perhaps TRBD2 (6 bases). The V end was cut by 3 bases, the J end by 9 bases, with 18 bases between. The CDR3 length is 15 residues. Germline loops: CDR1 KGHSH, CDR2 LQKENI. CDR3 sequence: CASSPYGGGGGEQFF. CDR3 in DNA: TGTGCCAGCTCACCCTACGGGGGTGGCGGCGGTGAGCAGTTCTTC.

The genes are TRBV6-1 and TRBJ2-2, with D perhaps matching TRBD2 (6 bases). This CDR3 region has 15 residues. Looked up from germline, CDR1 is MNHNS and CDR2 is SASEGT. Deletions cut 9 bases from V and 5 bases from J, with 19 bases between. As DNA, the CDR3 is TGTGCCAGTACTGGGACTCCTACAACAACCGGGGAGCTGTTTTTT. Its protein product is CASTGTPTTTGELFF.

This sequence joins TRBV6-6 and TRBJ2-5; TRBD1 matches at 9 bases. From germline, CDR1 is MNHNY and CDR2 SVGAGI (reference sequence). This CDR3 region has 14 residues. The V segment lost 5 bases and the J segment 0 bases; nucleotides outside the gene matches: 1. The CDR3 DNA reads TGTGCCAGCAGTAACAGGGGGCACCAAGAGACCCAGTACTTC. Its protein is CASSNRGHQETQYF.

The genes are TRBV11-1 and TRBJ2-3, with TRBD2 as a possible D gene (5 bases). This CDR3 spans 14 amino acids. In germline, CDR1 is SGHAT, CDR2 FQDESV (reference sequence). V was cut by 8 bases and J by 2 bases, with 14 bases left in between. The CDR3 sequence: CASHELDYTDTQYF. CDR3 DNA sequence: TGTGCCAGCCACGAACTAGACTACACAGATACGCAGTATTTT.